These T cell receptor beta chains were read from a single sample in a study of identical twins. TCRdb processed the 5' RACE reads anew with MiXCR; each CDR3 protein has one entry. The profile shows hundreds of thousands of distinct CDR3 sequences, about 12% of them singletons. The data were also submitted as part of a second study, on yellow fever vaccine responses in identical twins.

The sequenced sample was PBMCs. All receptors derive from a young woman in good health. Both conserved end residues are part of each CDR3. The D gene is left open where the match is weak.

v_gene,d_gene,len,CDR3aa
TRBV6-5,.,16,CASSYSRRGGTYEQYF
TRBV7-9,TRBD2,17,CASSIGLAGSSYNEQFF
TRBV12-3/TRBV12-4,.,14,CASSYSVTNTEAFF
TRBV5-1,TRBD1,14,CASSPMTGRLEAFF
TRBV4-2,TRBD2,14,CASSQDTRAGEQFF
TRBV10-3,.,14,CAISESNLNTEAFF
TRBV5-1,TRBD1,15,CASRVGQGSSYEQYF
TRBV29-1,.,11,CSAVWVYEQYF
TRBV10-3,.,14,CAITATEASGELFF
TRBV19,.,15,CASSTGRKPLQPQHF
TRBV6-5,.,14,CASSYDGPGTEAFF
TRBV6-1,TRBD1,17,CASYSALRDRGPSEQYF
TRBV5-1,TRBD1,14,CASSPQQGTGELFF
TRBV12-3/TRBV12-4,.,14,CASSLEGRPGELFF
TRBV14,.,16,CASSQEPGDHLYEQYF
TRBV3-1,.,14,CASSLAQVTYEQYF
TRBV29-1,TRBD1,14,CRRGTVTDGNEQFF
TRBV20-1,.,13,CSAKGSSNQPQHF
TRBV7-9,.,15,CASSLGGGYSYEQYF
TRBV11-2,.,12,CASSFPYNEQFF